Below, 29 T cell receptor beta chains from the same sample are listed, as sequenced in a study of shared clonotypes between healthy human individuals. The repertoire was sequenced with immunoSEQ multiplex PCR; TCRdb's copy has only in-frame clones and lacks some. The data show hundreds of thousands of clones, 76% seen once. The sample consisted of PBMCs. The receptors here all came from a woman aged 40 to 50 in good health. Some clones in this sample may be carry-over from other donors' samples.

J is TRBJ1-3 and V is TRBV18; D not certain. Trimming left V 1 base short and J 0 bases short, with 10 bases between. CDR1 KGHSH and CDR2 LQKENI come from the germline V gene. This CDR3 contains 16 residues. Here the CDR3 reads CASSPRHSSSGNTIYF. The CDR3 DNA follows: TGTGCCAGCTCACCACGGCACAGTAGCTCTGGAAACACCATATATTTT. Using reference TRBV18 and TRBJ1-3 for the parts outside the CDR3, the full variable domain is NAGVMQNPRHLVRRRGQEARLRCSPMKGHSHVYWYRQLPEEGLKFMVYLQKENIIDESGMPKERFSAEFPKEGPSILRIQQVVRGDSAAYFCASSPRHSSSGNTIYFGEGSWLTVV.

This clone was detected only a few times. In nucleotides, the CDR3 is TGTGCCAGCAGCTTAGGCGGGAAGGGGGACTCTGGAAACACCATATATTTT. Its protein product is CASSLGGKGDSGNTIYF. The rearrangement joins TRBV7-8 to TRBJ1-3; possibly TRBD1 for D (6 bases). CDR1 is SGHVS, CDR2 FQNEAQ, per germline. This CDR3 has 17 amino acids. V dropped 1 base and J dropped 0 bases, with 13 bases sitting between them.

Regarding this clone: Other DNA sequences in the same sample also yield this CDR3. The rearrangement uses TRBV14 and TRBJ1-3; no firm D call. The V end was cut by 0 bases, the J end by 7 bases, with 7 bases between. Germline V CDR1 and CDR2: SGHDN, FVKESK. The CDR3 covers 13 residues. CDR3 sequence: CASSQDRGNTIYF. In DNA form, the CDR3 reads TGTGCCAGCAGCCAAGATCGCGGGAACACCATATATTTT.

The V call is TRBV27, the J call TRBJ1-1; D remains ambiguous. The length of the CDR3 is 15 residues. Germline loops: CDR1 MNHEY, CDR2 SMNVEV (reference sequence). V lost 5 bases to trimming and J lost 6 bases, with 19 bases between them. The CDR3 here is CASSPLVGDLAEAFF. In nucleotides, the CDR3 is TGTGCCAGCAGTCCTTTGGTCGGGGATTTGGCTGAAGCTTTCTTT.

The CDR3 DNA reads TGCGCCAGCAGCCCGGACGGGACAGCCTATGGCTACACCTTC. Translation gives CASSPDGTAYGYTF. The rearrangement joins TRBV5-1 to TRBJ1-2, with 7 bases that match TRBD1. V shed 4 bases, J shed 4 bases, and the junction held 7 bases outside the gene matches. This CDR3 comprises 14 residues. Germline V lookup: CDR1 SGHRS, CDR2 YFSETQ.

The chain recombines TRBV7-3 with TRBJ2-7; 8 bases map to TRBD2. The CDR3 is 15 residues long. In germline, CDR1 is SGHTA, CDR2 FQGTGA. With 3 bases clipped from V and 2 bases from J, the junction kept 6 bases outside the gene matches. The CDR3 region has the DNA TGTGCCAGCAGCTTTCTAGCGGGTCGCGCCTACGAGCAGTACTTC. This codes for CASSFLAGRAYEQYF. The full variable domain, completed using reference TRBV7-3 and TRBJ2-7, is GAGVSQTPSNKVTEKGKYVELRCDPISGHTALYWYRQSLGQGPEFLIYFQGTGAADDSGLPNDRFFAVRPEGSVSTLKIQRTERGDSAVYLCASSFLAGRAYEQYFGPGTRLTVT.

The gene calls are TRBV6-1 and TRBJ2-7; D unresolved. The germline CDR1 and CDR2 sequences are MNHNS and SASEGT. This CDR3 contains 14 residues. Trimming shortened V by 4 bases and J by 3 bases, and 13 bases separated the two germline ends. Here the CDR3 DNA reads TGTGCCAGCAGTGTCGGACGACTGGGCTACGAGCAGTACTTC. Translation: CASSVGRLGYEQYF.

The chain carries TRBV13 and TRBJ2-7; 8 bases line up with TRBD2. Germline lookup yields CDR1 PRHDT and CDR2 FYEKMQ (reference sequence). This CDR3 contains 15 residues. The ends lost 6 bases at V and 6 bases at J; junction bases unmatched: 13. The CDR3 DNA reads TGTGCCAGCAGGGAAGGATCGGGGACTAGGGGCGAGCAGTACTTC. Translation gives CASREGSGTRGEQYF.

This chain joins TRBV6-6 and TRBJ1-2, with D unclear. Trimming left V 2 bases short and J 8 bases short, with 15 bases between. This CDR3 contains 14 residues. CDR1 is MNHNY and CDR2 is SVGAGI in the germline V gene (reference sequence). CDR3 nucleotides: TGTGCCAGCAGTTACCCTACTTGGTCCGACGGCTACACCTTC. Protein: CASSYPTWSDGYTF.

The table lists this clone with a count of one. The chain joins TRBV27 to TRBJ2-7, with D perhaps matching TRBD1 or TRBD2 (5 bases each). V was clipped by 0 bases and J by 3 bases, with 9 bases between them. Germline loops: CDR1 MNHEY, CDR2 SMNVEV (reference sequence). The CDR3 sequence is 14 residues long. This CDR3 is CASSLSGTDYEQYF. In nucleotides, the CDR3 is TGTGCCAGCAGTTTATCCGGGACGGACTACGAGCAGTACTTC.

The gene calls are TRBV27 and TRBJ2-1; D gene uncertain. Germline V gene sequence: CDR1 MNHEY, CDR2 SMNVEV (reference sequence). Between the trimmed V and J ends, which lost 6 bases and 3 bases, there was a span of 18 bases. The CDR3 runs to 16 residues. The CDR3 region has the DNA TGTGCCAGCAGAGAGACCTTCCGCAGGAACTACAATGAGCAGTTCTTC. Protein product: CASRETFRRNYNEQFF.

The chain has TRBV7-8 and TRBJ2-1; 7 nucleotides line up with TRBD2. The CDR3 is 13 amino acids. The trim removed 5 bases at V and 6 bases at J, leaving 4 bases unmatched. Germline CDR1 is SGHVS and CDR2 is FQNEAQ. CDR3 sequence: CASSMGTTNEQFF. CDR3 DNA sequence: TGTGCCAGCAGCATGGGGACTACCAATGAGCAGTTCTTC.

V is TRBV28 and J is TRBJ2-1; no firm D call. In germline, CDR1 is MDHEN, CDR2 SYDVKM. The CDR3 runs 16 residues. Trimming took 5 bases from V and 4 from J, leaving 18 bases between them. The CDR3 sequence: CASSRRTPPAYNEQFF. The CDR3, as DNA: TGTGCCAGCAGTCGACGGACCCCCCCGGCTTACAATGAGCAGTTCTTC.

In DNA, the CDR3 is TGTGCCAGCAGCTTTGGCCAGGACTCCTTTGGCAATGAGCAGTTCTTC. Amino acid sequence: CASSFGQDSFGNEQFF. The chain recombines TRBV5-6 with TRBJ2-1, with a weak D call TRBD2 (5 bases). Deletions cut 2 bases from V and 6 bases from J, with 18 bases between. This CDR3 contains 16 residues. Germline lookup yields CDR1 SGHDT and CDR2 YYEEEE. Combining the CDR3 with reference TRBV5-6 and TRBJ2-1 gives the whole variable domain DAGVTQSPTHLIKTRGQQVTLRCSPKSGHDTVSWYQQALGQGPQFIFQYYEEEERQRGNFPDRFSGHQFPNYSSELNVNALLLGDSALYLCASSFGQDSFGNEQFFGPGTRLTVL.

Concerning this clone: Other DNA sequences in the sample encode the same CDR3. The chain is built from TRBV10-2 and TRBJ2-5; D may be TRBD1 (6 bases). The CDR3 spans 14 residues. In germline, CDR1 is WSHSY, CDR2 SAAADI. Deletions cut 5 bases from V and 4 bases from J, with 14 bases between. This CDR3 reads CASSTQGRRETQYF. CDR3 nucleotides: TGCGCCAGCAGTACCCAGGGGAGAAGAGAGACCCAGTACTTC.

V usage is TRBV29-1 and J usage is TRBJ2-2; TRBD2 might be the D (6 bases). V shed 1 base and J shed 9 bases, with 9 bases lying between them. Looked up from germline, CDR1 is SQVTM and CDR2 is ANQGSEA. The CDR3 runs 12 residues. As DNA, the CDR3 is TGCAGCGTTGAAGGGGGACTTAGGGAGCTGTTTTTT. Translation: CSVEGGLRELFF.

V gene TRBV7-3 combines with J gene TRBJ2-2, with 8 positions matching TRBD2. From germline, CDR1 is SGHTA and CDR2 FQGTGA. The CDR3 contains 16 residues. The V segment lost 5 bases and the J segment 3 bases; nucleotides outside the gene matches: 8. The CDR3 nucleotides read TGTGCCAGCAGCCCGAGCGGGAGAAGGGACACCGGGGAGCTGTTTTTT. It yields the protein CASSPSGRRDTGELFF.

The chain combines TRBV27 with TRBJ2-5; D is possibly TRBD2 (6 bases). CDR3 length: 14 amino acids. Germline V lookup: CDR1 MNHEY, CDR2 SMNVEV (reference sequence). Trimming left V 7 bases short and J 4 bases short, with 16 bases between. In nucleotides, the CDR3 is TGTGCCAGCAAGAGGGAGGAATTAGGAGAGACCCAGTACTTC. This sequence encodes CASKREELGETQYF.

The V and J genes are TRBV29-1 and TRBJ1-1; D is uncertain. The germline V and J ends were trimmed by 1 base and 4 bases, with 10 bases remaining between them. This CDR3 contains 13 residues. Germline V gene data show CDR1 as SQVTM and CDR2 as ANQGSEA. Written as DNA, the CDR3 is TGCAGCGTTGAAGGTAGCAGGAGCACTGAAGCTTTCTTT. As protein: CSVEGSRSTEAFF.

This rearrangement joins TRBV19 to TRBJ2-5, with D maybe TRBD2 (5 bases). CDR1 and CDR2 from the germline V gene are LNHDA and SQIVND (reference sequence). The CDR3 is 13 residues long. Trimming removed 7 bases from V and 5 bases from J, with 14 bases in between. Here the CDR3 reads CASNPRGSETQYF. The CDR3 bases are TGTGCCAGTAACCCTCGGGGTTCGGAGACCCAGTACTTC.

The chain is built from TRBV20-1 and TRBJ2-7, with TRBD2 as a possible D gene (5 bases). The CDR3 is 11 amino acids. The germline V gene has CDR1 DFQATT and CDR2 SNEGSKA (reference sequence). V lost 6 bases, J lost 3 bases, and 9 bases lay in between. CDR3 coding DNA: TGCAGTGCGGGGAGAAGCTACGAGCAGTACTTC. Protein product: CSAGRSYEQYF.

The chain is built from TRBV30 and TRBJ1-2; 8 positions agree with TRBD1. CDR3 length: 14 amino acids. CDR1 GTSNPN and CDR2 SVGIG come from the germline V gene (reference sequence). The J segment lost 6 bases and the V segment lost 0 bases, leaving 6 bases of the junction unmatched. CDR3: CAWSVNRQGNGYTF. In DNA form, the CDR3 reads TGTGCCTGGAGTGTAAACAGACAGGGGAATGGCTACACCTTC.

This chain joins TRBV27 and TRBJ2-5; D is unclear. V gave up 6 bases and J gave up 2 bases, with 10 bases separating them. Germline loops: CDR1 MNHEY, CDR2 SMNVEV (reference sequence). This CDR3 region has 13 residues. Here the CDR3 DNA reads TGTGCCAGCAGGTTAATCAGTCAAGAGACCCAGTACTTC. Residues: CASRLISQETQYF.

The CDR3 nucleotides read TGTGCCAGCAGTTTTCGGCCCCTGAACACTGAAGCTTTCTTT. This translates into CASSFRPLNTEAFF. The chain carries TRBV27 and TRBJ1-1, with D hard to call. The CDR3 sequence is 14 residues long. The germline V gene has CDR1 MNHEY and CDR2 SMNVEV (reference sequence). Trimming removed 3 bases from V and 0 bases from J, with 8 bases in between.

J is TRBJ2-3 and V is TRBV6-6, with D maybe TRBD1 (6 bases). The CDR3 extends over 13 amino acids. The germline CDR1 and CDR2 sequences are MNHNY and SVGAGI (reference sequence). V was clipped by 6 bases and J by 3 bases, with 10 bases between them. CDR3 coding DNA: TGTGCCAGCAGCCTCGACAGGACAGATACGCAGTATTTT. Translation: CASSLDRTDTQYF.

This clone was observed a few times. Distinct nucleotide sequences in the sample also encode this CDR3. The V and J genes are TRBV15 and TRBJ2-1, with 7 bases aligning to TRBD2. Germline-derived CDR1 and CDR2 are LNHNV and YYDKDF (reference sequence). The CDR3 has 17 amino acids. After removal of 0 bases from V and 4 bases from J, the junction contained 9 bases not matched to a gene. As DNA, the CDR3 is TGTGCCACCAGCAGAGATGCGGCTAGCGGAGCTTACAATGAGCAGTTCTTC. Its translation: CATSRDAASGAYNEQFF.

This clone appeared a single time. CDR3 amino acids: CASSPPPLSHEQYF. The DNA for the CDR3 is TGTGCCAGCAGCCCGCCCCCCCTCTCTCACGAGCAGTACTTC. V is TRBV7-2 and J is TRBJ2-7; D remains ambiguous. Trimming took off 5 bases at V and 5 bases at J, with 16 bases between the two ends. The CDR3 contains 14 residues. The V gene's germline CDR1 is SGHTA and CDR2 FQGNSA.

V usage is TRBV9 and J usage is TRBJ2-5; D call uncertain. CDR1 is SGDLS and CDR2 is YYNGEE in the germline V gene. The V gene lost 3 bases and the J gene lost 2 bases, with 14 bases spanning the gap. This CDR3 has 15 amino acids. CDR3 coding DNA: TGTGCCAGCAGCGCAGGTCTAGGTGATCAAGAGACCCAGTACTTC. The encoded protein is CASSAGLGDQETQYF. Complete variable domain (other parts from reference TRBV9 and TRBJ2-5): DSGVTQTPKHLITATGQRVTLRCSPRSGDLSVYWYQQSLDQGLQFLIQYYNGEERAKGNILERFSAQQFPDLHSELNLSSLELGDSALYFCASSAGLGDQETQYFGPGTRLLVL.

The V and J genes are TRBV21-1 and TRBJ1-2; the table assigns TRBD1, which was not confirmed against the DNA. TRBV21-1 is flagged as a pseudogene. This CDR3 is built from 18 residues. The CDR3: CASSKGRDRALDVYGYTF. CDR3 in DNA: TGTGCCAGCAGCAAAGGGAGGGACAGGGCTCTTGATGTCTATGGCTACACCTTC.